Presented here are 6 T cell receptor beta chains from one specimen sequenced in a study of cytomegalovirus exposure and HLA in healthy donors. A multiplex PCR was run with 60 Vbeta primers and 13 Jbeta primers. Assay: immunoSEQ multiplex PCR; the TCRdb copy retains only in-frame clones and omits some. The table has hundreds of thousands of clones, around 80% seen once. Input material: PBMCs. The receptors were sampled from a male donor in good health and CMV-seronegative.

The chain joins TRBV19 to TRBJ1-2; no firm D call. The germline gives CDR1 LNHDA, CDR2 SQIVND (reference sequence). CDR3 length: 12 residues. V lost 8 bases, J lost 3 bases, and 10 bases lay in between. The CDR3 loop is CASASRHYGYTF. The CDR3 region has the DNA TGTGCCAGTGCGTCCAGGCACTATGGCTACACCTTC. The entire variable domain, with the rest obtained from reference TRBV19 and TRBJ1-2, is as follows: DGGITQSPKYLFRKEGQNVTLSCEQNLNHDAMYWYRQDPGQGLRLIYYSQIVNDFQKGDIAEGYSVSREKKESFPLTVTSAQKNPTAFYLCASASRHYGYTFGSGTRLTVV.

The chain has TRBV6-5 and TRBJ2-7; D ambiguous. This CDR3 is built from 15 residues. Trimming took 0 bases from V and 5 from J, leaving 14 bases between them. CDR1 and CDR2 from the germline V gene are MNHEY and SVGAGI. Here the CDR3 reads CASSYSELNRDEQYF. The CDR3 region has the DNA TGTGCCAGCAGTTACTCGGAGTTGAATCGGGACGAGCAGTACTTC.

This chain connects TRBV19 to TRBJ1-5, with TRBD1 matching over 7 bases. V lost 7 bases and J lost 3; bases outside the gene matches: 9. Germline V gene data show CDR1 as LNHDA and CDR2 as SQIVND (reference sequence). This CDR3 has 15 residues. In DNA, the CDR3 is TGTGCCAGTAATAACAGGGGAGTGAACAATCAGCCCCAGCATTTT. Translation: CASNNRGVNNQPQHF.

The rearrangement links TRBV2 to TRBJ2-3, with a tentative D call TRBD2 (6 bases). Germline lookup yields CDR1 SNHLY and CDR2 FYNNEI. Trimming took off 5 bases at V and 2 bases at J, with 17 bases between the two ends. This CDR3 contains 16 residues. CDR3 nucleotide sequence: TGTGCCAGCAGTCCAACTTGGGGACTTTTCACAGATACGCAGTATTTT. It yields the protein CASSPTWGLFTDTQYF. Full variable domain (remainder filled in from reference TRBV2 and TRBJ2-3): EPEVTQTPSHQVTQMGQEVILRCVPISNHLYFYWYRQILGQKVEFLVSFYNNEISEKSEIFDDQFSVERPDGSNFTLKIRSTKLEDSAMYFCASSPTWGLFTDTQYFGPGTRLTVL.

CDR3 in amino acids: CASSAQATRAYEQYF. The CDR3 nucleotides are TGTGCCAGCAGTGCGCAGGCTACGCGGGCCTACGAGCAGTACTTC. V and J are TRBV25-1 and TRBJ2-7; TRBD2 is a possible D gene (5 bases). The V end lost 4 bases, the J end lost 2 bases, and 15 bases lay between the germline ends. There are 15 residues in the CDR3. Germline V lookup: CDR1 MGHDK, CDR2 SYGVNS.

The CDR3 DNA is TGTGCCAGCAGCTTGGGGACAGGGGTCACTGAAGCTTTCTTT. Amino acid sequence: CASSLGTGVTEAFF. The chain employs TRBV5-4 and TRBJ1-1, with 9 bases aligning to TRBD1. V shed 0 bases and J 4 bases; nucleotides not matched to a gene: 1. Germline CDR1 is SGHNT and CDR2 is YYREEE (reference sequence). The CDR3 consists of 14 residues.